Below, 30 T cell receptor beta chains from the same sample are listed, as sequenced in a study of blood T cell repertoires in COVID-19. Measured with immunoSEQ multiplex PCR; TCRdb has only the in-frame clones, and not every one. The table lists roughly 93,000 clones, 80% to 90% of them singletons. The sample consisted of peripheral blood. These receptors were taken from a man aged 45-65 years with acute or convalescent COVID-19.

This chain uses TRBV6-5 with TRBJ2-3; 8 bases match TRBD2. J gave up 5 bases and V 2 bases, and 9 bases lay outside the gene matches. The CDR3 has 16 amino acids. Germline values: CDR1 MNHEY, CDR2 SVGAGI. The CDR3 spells CASSYGSGGMIDTQYF. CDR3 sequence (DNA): TGTGCCAGCAGTTACGGCAGCGGGGGAATGATAGATACGCAGTATTTT.

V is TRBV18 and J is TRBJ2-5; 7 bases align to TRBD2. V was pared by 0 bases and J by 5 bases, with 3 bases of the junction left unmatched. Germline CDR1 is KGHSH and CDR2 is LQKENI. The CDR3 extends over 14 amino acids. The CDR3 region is CASSPPAGDETQYF. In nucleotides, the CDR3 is TGTGCCAGCTCACCACCCGCGGGGGACGAGACCCAGTACTTC.

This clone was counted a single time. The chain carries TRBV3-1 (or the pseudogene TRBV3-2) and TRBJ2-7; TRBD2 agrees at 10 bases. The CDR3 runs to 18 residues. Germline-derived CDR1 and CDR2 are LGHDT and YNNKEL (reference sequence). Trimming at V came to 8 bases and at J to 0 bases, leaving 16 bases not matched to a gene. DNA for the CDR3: TGTGCCAGCGCCCGCGGCGGGCTAGCGGGGGCCCGCTCCTACGAGCAGTACTTC. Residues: CASARGGLAGARSYEQYF.

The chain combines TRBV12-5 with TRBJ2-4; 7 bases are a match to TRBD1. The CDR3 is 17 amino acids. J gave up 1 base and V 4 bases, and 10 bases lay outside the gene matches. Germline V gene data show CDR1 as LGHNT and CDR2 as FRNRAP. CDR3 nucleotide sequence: TGTGCTAGTGGTTCGGAGACAGGGTTGAAGGCCAAAAACATTCAGTACTTC. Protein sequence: CASGSETGLKAKNIQYF.

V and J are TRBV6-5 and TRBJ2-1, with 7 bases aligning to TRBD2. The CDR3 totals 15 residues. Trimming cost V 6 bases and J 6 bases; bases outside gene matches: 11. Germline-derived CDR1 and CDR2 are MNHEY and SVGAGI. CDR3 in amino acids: CASSQTPGTTNEQFF. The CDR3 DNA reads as TGTGCCAGCAGCCAAACACCCGGGACTACCAATGAGCAGTTCTTC.

The CDR3 bases are TGTGCCACGGGGGACTACTCCTACGAGCAGTACTTC. Translated: CATGDYSYEQYF. The J gene is TRBJ2-7, the V gene TRBV12-3 or TRBV12-4, with 7 bases aligning to TRBD2. Losses at the gene ends were 10 bases for V and 0 bases for J; bases not matched to a gene: 3. The CDR3 has 12 amino acids.

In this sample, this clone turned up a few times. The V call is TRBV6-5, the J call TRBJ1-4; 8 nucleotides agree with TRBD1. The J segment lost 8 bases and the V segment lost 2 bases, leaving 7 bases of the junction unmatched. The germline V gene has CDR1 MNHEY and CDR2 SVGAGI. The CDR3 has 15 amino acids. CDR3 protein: CASSYRRQGPEKLFF. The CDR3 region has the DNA TGTGCCAGCAGTTACAGGAGACAGGGGCCCGAAAAACTGTTTTTT.

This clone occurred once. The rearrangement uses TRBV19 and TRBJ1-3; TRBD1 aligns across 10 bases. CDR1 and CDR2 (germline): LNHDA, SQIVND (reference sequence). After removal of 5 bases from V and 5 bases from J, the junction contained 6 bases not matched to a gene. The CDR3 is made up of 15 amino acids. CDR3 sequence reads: CASSVRQGARNTIYF. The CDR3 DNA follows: TGTGCCAGTAGTGTGAGACAGGGGGCAAGAAACACCATATATTTT.

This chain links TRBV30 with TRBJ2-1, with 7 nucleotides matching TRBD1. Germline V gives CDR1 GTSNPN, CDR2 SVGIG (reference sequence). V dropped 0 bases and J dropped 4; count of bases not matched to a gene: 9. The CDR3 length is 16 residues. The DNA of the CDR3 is TGTGCCTGGAGTGTACAGGGGAATAACTTTTACAATGAGCAGTTCTTC. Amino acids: CAWSVQGNNFYNEQFF.

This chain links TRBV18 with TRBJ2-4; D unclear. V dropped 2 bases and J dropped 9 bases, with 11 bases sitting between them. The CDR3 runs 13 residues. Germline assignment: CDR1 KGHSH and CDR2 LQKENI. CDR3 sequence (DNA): TGTGCCAGCTCACCAGGGCAGTATGTCATTCAGTACTTC. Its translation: CASSPGQYVIQYF.

For the CDR3, the DNA is TGTGCCAGCAGCCCAGACACACGCTCCTACAATGAGCAGTTCTTC. Its translation: CASSPDTRSYNEQFF. The V and J genes are TRBV3-1 (or the pseudogene TRBV3-2) and TRBJ2-1; D not certain. V was cut by 4 bases and J by 0 bases, with 10 bases left in between. CDR1 is LGHDT, CDR2 YNNKEL, per germline (reference sequence). The CDR3 length is 15 residues.

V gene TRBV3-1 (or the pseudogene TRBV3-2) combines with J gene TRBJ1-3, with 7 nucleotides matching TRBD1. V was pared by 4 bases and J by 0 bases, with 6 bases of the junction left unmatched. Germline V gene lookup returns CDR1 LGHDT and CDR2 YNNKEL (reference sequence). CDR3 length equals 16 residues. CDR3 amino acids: CASSPGTASSGNTIYF. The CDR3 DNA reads TGTGCCAGCAGCCCGGGGACAGCGAGCTCTGGAAACACCATATATTTT.

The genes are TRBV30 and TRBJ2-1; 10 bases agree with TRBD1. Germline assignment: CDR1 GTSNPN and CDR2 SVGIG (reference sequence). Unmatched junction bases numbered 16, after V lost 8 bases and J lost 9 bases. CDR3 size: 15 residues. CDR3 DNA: TGTGCCAGGAAAGGGGGGACAGGGGCCTTCGGTGAGCAGTTCTTC. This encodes CARKGGTGAFGEQFF.

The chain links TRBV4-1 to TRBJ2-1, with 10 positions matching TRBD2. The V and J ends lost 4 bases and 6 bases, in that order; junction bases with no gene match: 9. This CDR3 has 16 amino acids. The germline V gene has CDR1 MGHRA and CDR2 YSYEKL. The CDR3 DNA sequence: TGCGCCAGCAGCCGCGCGGGACTAGCGTCGACCAATGAGCAGTTCTTC. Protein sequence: CASSRAGLASTNEQFF.

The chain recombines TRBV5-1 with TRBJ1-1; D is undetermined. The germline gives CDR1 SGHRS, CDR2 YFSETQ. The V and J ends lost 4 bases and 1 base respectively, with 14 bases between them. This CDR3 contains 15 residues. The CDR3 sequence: CASSPREPRNTEAFF. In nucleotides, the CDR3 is TGCGCCAGCAGCCCCCGGGAGCCAAGGAACACTGAAGCTTTCTTT.

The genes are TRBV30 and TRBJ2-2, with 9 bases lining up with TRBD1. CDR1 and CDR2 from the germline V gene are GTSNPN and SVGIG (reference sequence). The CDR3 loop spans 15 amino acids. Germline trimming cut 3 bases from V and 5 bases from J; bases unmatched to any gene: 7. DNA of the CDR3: TGTGCCTGGAGGTCCCGGACAGGGGAAACCGGGGAGCTGTTTTTT. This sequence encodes CAWRSRTGETGELFF.

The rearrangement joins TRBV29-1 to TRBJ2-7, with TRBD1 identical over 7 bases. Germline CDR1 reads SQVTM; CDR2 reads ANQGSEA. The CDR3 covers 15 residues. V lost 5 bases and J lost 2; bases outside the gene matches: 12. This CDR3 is CSVTFSYRGAYEQYF. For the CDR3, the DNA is TGCAGCGTTACCTTCTCGTACAGGGGCGCCTACGAGCAGTACTTC.

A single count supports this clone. CDR3 bases: TGTGCCAGCAGCCCCCCCTTTGAGAATGAGCAGTTCTTC. Its translation: CASSPPFENEQFF. This chain uses TRBV11-2 with TRBJ2-1, with no clear D. V gave up 5 bases and J gave up 7 bases, with 12 bases separating them. In germline, CDR1 is SGHAT, CDR2 FQNNGV. The CDR3 spans 13 residues.

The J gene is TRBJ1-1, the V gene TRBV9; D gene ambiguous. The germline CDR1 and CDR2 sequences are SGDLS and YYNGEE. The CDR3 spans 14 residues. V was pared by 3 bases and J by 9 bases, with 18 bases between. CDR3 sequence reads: CASSAETPGSQAFF. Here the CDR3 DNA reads TGTGCCAGCAGCGCCGAAACTCCGGGGAGCCAAGCTTTCTTT.

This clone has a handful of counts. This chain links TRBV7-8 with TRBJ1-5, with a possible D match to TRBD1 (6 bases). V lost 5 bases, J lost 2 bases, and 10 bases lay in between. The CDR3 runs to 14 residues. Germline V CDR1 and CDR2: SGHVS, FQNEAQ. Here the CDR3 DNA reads TGTGCCAGCAGCAATAGACAGGGCAATCAGCCCCAGCATTTT. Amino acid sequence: CASSNRQGNQPQHF.

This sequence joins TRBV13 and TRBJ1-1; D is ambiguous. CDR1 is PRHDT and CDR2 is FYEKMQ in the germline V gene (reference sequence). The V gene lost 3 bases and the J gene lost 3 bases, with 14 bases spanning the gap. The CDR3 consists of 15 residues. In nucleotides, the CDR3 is TGTGCCAGCAGCTTCCGGGGTCGGGGAGACACTGAAGCTTTCTTT. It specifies CASSFRGRGDTEAFF. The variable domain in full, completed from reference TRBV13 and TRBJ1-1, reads AAGVIQSPRHLIKEKRETATLKCYPIPRHDTVYWYQQGPGQDPQFLISFYEKMQSDKGSIPDRFSAQQFSDYHSELNMSSLELGDSALYFCASSFRGRGDTEAFFGQGTRLTVV.

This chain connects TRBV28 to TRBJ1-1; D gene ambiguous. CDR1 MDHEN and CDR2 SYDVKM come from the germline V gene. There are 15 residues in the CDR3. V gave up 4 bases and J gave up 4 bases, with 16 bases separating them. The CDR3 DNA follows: TGTGCCAGCAGTTCCCTCGCCGCCTCGGGCACTGAAGCTTTCTTT. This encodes CASSSLAASGTEAFF. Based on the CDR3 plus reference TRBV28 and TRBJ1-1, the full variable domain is DVKVTQSSRYLVKRTGEKVFLECVQDMDHENMFWYRQDPGLGLRLIYFSYDVKMKEKGDIPEGYSVSREKKERFSLILESASTNQTSMYLCASSSLAASGTEAFFGQGTRLTVV.

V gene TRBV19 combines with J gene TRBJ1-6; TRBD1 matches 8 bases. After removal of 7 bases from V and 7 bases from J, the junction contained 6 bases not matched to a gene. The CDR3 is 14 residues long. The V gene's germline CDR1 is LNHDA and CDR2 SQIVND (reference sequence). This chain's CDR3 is CASTGDRPNSPLHF. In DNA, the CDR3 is TGTGCCAGTACCGGGGACAGGCCGAATTCACCCCTCCACTTT. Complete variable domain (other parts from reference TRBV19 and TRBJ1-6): DGGITQSPKYLFRKEGQNVTLSCEQNLNHDAMYWYRQDPGQGLRLIYYSQIVNDFQKGDIAEGYSVSREKKESFPLTVTSAQKNPTAFYLCASTGDRPNSPLHFGNGTRLTVT.

The CDR3 loop is CASSIPPTGGPNYGYTF. CDR3 sequence (DNA): TGTGCCAGTAGTATCCCCCCGACAGGGGGACCTAACTATGGCTACACCTTC. The rearrangement uses TRBV19 and TRBJ1-2, with TRBD1 identical over 9 bases. CDR3 size: 17 residues. Trimming cost V 3 bases and J 0 bases; bases outside gene matches: 8. Germline CDR1 LNHDA, CDR2 SQIVND (reference sequence). Drawing the rest from reference TRBV19 and TRBJ1-2, the complete variable domain is DGGITQSPKYLFRKEGQNVTLSCEQNLNHDAMYWYRQDPGQGLRLIYYSQIVNDFQKGDIAEGYSVSREKKESFPLTVTSAQKNPTAFYLCASSIPPTGGPNYGYTFGSGTRLTVV.

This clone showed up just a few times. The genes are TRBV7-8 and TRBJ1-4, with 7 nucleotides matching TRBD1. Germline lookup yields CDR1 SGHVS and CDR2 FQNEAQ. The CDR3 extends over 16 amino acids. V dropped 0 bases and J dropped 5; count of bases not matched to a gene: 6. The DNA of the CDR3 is TGTGCCAGCAGCTTAGCTTGGACAGGAGTGAATGAAAAACTGTTTTTT. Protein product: CASSLAWTGVNEKLFF.

The chain's CDR3 is CASSRDRLANEKLFF. DNA for the CDR3: TGTGCCAGCAGTCGGGATCGGTTGGCAAATGAAAAACTGTTTTTT. This chain joins TRBV27 and TRBJ1-4; the D is unclear. Germline CDR1 is MNHEY and CDR2 is SMNVEV (reference sequence). The CDR3 totals 15 residues. V gave up 5 bases and J gave up 5 bases, with 15 bases separating them.

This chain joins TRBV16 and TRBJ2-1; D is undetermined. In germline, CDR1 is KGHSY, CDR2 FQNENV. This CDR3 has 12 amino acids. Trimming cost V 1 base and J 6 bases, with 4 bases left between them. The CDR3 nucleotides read TGTGCCAGCAGCCAATTCAGCAATGAGCAGTTCTTC. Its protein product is CASSQFSNEQFF.

The CDR3 coding sequence is TGTGCCAGCAGCTTAACAATCCGGGACAGGGCGTACAATGAGCAGTTCTTC. Residues: CASSLTIRDRAYNEQFF. This chain connects TRBV7-3 to TRBJ2-1; 9 bases are a match to TRBD1. CDR3 length equals 17 residues. CDR1 and CDR2 (germline): SGHTA, FQGTGA. J gave up 4 bases and V 0 bases, and 7 bases lay outside the gene matches.

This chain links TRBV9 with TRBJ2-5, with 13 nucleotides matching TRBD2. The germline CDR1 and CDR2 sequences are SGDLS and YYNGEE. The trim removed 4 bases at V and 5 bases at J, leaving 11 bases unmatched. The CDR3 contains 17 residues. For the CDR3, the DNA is TGTGCCAGCAGCCCCCGGACTAGCGGGGGTACCCTTGAGACCCAGTACTTC. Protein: CASSPRTSGGTLETQYF.

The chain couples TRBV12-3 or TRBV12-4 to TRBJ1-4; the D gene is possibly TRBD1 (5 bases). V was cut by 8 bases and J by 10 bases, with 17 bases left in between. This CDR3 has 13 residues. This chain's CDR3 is CASGEGLVGKLFF. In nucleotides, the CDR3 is TGTGCCAGCGGAGAGGGACTAGTTGGAAAACTGTTTTTT.